This T cell receptor beta chain is drawn from a study of blood T cells in healthy people across ages. The donors, aged roughly 6 to 95, were healthy Caucasians from Russia. CDR3 length: 15 amino acids. Germline CDR1 and CDR2: LGHNA and YSLEER. The V gene lost 3 bases and the J gene lost 6 bases, with 17 bases spanning the gap. PCR was performed a second time for 7 to 11 cycles using a sample-barcoded 5' primer and a J-beta primer mix. TCRdb reanalysed the 5' RACE reads using MiXCR and keeps one entry per CDR3 protein. The sample consists of roughly 500,000 distinct CDR3 sequences, 20% to 30% of them appearing once. These data were likewise used in another study, on T cells of mothers and their children. As that report states: For related and unrelated pairs alike, thymic selection shapes TCR recombination output similarly.

The clonotype originates from a boy between 10 and 17 years old in good health. The chain carries TRBV4-3 and TRBJ1-2; a weak D match, TRBD1 (6 bases). Sequencing was carried out using blood. The CDR3: CASSHLGTSVDGYTF. CDR3 bases: TGCGCCAGCAGCCATCTAGGGACATCGGTCGATGGCTACACCTTC.